These T cell receptor beta chains were read from a single sample in a study of blood T cell repertoires in COVID-19. Sequencing used immunoSEQ multiplex PCR; TCRdb keeps in-frame clones, though not all of them. The sample includes fewer than 350,000 clones, around 85% of them seen just once. Input material: PBMCs or T cells enriched from blood (not recorded which). The receptors originated from a man aged 25 to 40 who had recovered from COVID-19. Both conserved end residues are part of each CDR3.

j_call: TRBJ1-3
v_call: TRBV20-1
cdr3_length: 14
cdr3_aa: CSASFRGPGNTIYF

j_call: TRBJ1-5
v_call: TRBV10-3
cdr3_length: 14
cdr3_aa: CAISDARTNQPQHF

j_call: TRBJ2-7
v_call: TRBV19
cdr3_length: 15
cdr3_aa: CASSILGTGGYEQYF

j_call: TRBJ1-5
v_call: TRBV7-9
cdr3_length: 14
cdr3_aa: CASSLSGGNQPQHF

j_call: TRBJ1-1
v_call: TRBV27
cdr3_length: 17
cdr3_aa: CASSLSPPSGSNTEAFF

j_call: TRBJ1-1
v_call: TRBV12-3/TRBV12-4
cdr3_length: 11
cdr3_aa: CASSSNYGAFF

j_call: TRBJ2-5
v_call: TRBV10-1
cdr3_length: 15
cdr3_aa: CASSDGLAGIETQYF

j_call: TRBJ2-5
v_call: TRBV10-1
cdr3_length: 17
cdr3_aa: CASSESSREGTQETQYF

j_call: TRBJ2-7
v_call: TRBV20-1
cdr3_length: 11
cdr3_aa: CSASGAYEQYF

j_call: TRBJ1-3
v_call: TRBV9
cdr3_length: 16
cdr3_aa: CASSVGAGASGNTIYF

j_call: TRBJ1-2
v_call: TRBV10-3
cdr3_length: 13
cdr3_aa: CAIREDRVRGYTF

j_call: TRBJ1-5
v_call: TRBV27
cdr3_length: 14
cdr3_aa: CASSIGQGNQPQHF

j_call: TRBJ2-7
v_call: TRBV30
cdr3_length: 14
cdr3_aa: CAWYLGGPTYEQYF

j_call: TRBJ2-2
v_call: TRBV5-1
cdr3_length: 16
cdr3_aa: CASSLAAGPGTGELFF

j_call: TRBJ2-1
v_call: TRBV4-2
cdr3_length: 16
cdr3_aa: CASSQEAGGLSVVQFF

j_call: TRBJ2-7
v_call: TRBV7-6
cdr3_length: 15
cdr3_aa: CASSPKAGASYEQYF

j_call: TRBJ2-7
v_call: TRBV5-1
cdr3_length: 15
cdr3_aa: CASSFAGPGRDEQYF

j_call: TRBJ1-3
v_call: TRBV5-4
cdr3_length: 18
cdr3_aa: CASSPGGGGWASGNTIYF

j_call: TRBJ1-5
v_call: TRBV5-5
cdr3_length: 15
cdr3_aa: CASSLTQLSNQPQHF

j_call: TRBJ2-1
v_call: TRBV5-6
cdr3_length: 15
cdr3_aa: CASSWGTSGGHEQFF

j_call: TRBJ1-2
v_call: TRBV28
cdr3_length: 11
cdr3_aa: CASSFRGGYTF

j_call: TRBJ1-5
v_call: TRBV3-1/TRBV3-2
cdr3_length: 16
cdr3_aa: CASSQTGTGSPFAQHF

j_call: TRBJ2-5
v_call: TRBV12-3/TRBV12-4
cdr3_length: 12
cdr3_aa: CASSLDRSDQYF

j_call: TRBJ1-1
v_call: TRBV5-1
cdr3_length: 13
cdr3_aa: CASSSLDRGEAFF

j_call: TRBJ2-5
v_call: TRBV3-1/TRBV3-2
cdr3_length: 15
cdr3_aa: CASSPSGGNQETQYF

j_call: TRBJ1-2
v_call: TRBV5-1
cdr3_length: 15
cdr3_aa: CASSPGQVFGYGYTF

j_call: TRBJ1-1
v_call: TRBV2
cdr3_length: 12
cdr3_aa: CASKNLYTEAFF

j_call: TRBJ1-5
v_call: TRBV21-1
cdr3_length: 14
cdr3_aa: CASVRDYSNQPQHF

j_call: TRBJ2-1
v_call: TRBV18
cdr3_length: 15
cdr3_aa: CASSLDSSSYNEQFF

j_call: TRBJ1-1
v_call: TRBV7-3
cdr3_length: 13
cdr3_aa: CASSIDRDTEAFF

j_call: TRBJ2-7
v_call: TRBV10-3
cdr3_length: 15
cdr3_aa: CAISEIRDSIYEQYF

j_call: TRBJ2-4
v_call: TRBV21-1
cdr3_length: 17
cdr3_aa: CASSTEGTGRGRNIQYF

j_call: TRBJ2-1
v_call: TRBV20-1
cdr3_length: 11
cdr3_aa: CSGVEGGEQFF

j_call: TRBJ1-1
v_call: TRBV11-3
cdr3_length: 14
cdr3_aa: CASSRNRGDTEAFF

j_call: TRBJ2-7
v_call: TRBV30
cdr3_length: 17
cdr3_aa: CAWTLPPRLAATYEQYF